Shown below are 10 T cell receptor beta chains from a single sample sequenced in a study of shared clonotypes between healthy human individuals. Data came from immunoSEQ multiplex PCR; TCRdb stores just in-frame clones and leaves some out. This sample has fewer than 1 million clones, with about 96% found just once. Naive-designated CD8 cells lacked CD45RO, were positively enriched for CCR7, and omitted terminally differentiated effector memory CD45RA+ cells. The source material was naive CD8+ T cells sorted from blood. These receptor sequences come from a man younger than 45 in good health.

Details on this clone: Other nucleotide sequences in the sample specify the same CDR3. The J gene is TRBJ2-7, the V gene TRBV5-4; 8 positions match TRBD1. Germline values: CDR1 SGHNT, CDR2 YYREEE (reference sequence). The CDR3 is 14 amino acids. V was clipped by 2 bases and J by 2 bases; unmatched bases: 3. The CDR3 DNA reads TGTGCCAGCAGCTTTGACAGGGGAACCTACGAGCAGTACTTC. Its protein product is CASSFDRGTYEQYF. The full variable domain, in which reference TRBV5-4 and TRBJ2-7 provide the parts outside the CDR3, is ETGVTQSPTHLIKTRGQQVTLRCSSQSGHNTVSWYQQALGQGPQFIFQYYREEENGRGNFPPRFSGLQFPNYSSELNVNALELDDSALYLCASSFDRGTYEQYFGPGTRLTVT.

V usage is TRBV7-9 and J usage is TRBJ2-3, with D possibly being TRBD1 or TRBD2 (5 bases each). V was trimmed by 5 bases and J by 2 bases, leaving 17 bases between them. The CDR3 is made up of 16 amino acids. The germline V gene has CDR1 SEHNR and CDR2 FQNEAQ (reference sequence). In DNA form, the CDR3 reads TGTGCCAGCAGCGACGGGTTCGGGACCCTCACAGATACGCAGTATTTT. Amino acid sequence: CASSDGFGTLTDTQYF.

The V gene is TRBV10-2, the J gene TRBJ2-7; D is perhaps TRBD2 (5 bases). Per the germline V gene, CDR1 is WSHSY and CDR2 is SAAADI. CDR3 length equals 15 residues. Trimming left V 0 bases short and J 7 bases short, with 16 bases between. CDR3 region: CASSESIGPLGEQYF. Written as DNA, the CDR3 is TGCGCCAGCAGTGAGTCGATCGGACCACTAGGGGAGCAGTACTTC.

The chain's CDR3 is CASSPTALIVRGYTF. DNA for the CDR3: TGTGCCAGCAGTCCAACCGCCCTCATCGTACGTGGCTACACCTTC. The chain carries TRBV27 and TRBJ1-2; D is unresolved. This CDR3 contains 15 residues. Germline lookup yields CDR1 MNHEY and CDR2 SMNVEV (reference sequence). V dropped 5 bases and J dropped 7 bases, with 20 bases sitting between them.

The rearrangement uses TRBV27 and TRBJ2-1, with TRBD2 identical over 8 bases. J was trimmed by 4 bases and V by 5 bases; bases with no gene match: 7. This CDR3 region has 15 residues. CDR1 is MNHEY, CDR2 SMNVEV, per germline (reference sequence). The CDR3 region has the DNA TGTGCCAGCAGTCTCAGCGGGAGAAGATACAATGAGCAGTTCTTC. Protein: CASSLSGRRYNEQFF.

This chain uses TRBV20-1 with TRBJ1-2; 7 bases agree with TRBD1. CDR3 size: 10 residues. Germline V lookup: CDR1 DFQATT, CDR2 SNEGSKA (reference sequence). Trimming removed 5 bases from V and 10 bases from J; junction bases left unmatched: 4. The CDR3 nucleotides read TGCAGTGCTCTACAGGGGCTCTACACCTTC. Translating gives CSALQGLYTF.

The chain uses TRBV28 and TRBJ1-5; tentatively, D is TRBD1 (6 bases). The CDR3 is 15 residues long. V dropped 3 bases and J dropped 2 bases, with 11 bases sitting between them. Germline values: CDR1 MDHEN, CDR2 SYDVKM. CDR3 region: CASSFAAGGNQPQHF. CDR3 bases: TGTGCCAGCAGTTTCGCGGCAGGGGGCAATCAGCCCCAGCATTTT.

V gene TRBV27 combines with J gene TRBJ2-1; 7 bases line up with TRBD1. The CDR3 spans 16 residues. CDR1 MNHEY and CDR2 SMNVEV come from the germline V gene (reference sequence). V gave up 5 bases and J gave up 0 bases; unmatched junction bases: 7. The CDR3 is CASSPTTGISYNEQFF. In DNA form, the CDR3 reads TGTGCCAGCAGTCCGACGACAGGGATCTCCTACAATGAGCAGTTCTTC.

CDR3: CASSAYGVAYEQYF. The CDR3 nucleotides read TGTGCCAGCAGCGCTTATGGGGTAGCGTACGAGCAGTACTTC. The chain combines TRBV5-6 with TRBJ2-7; D is perhaps TRBD2 (5 bases). Germline V gives CDR1 SGHDT, CDR2 YYEEEE. V was shortened by 4 bases and J by 4 bases, with 15 bases between the two germline ends. This CDR3 has 14 residues.

Of note for this clone: The sample holds other DNA sequences that translate to the same CDR3. The V call is TRBV5-1, the J call TRBJ2-2; D ambiguous. The CDR3 covers 12 residues. Trimming cost V 2 bases and J 2 bases, with 1 base left between them. The germline V gene encodes CDR1 SGHRS and CDR2 YFSETQ. The CDR3: CASSFNTGELFF. In DNA form, the CDR3 reads TGCGCCAGCAGCTTCAACACCGGGGAGCTGTTTTTT.